A selection of T cell receptor beta chains follows, all from one sample in a study of human CD4 T cells and Enterobacteriaceae. Data came from immunoSEQ multiplex PCR; TCRdb stores just in-frame clones and leaves some out. The data contain around 26,000 clones, roughly 80% of them singletons. Sequencing input: memory CD4+ T cells from blood. Receptors were obtained from a human donor in good health. Both conserved end residues are part of each CDR3. A D gene is named only where the DNA matches it firmly. A row's size may be missing; if present it is once, few, many or a size class.

d_gene	j_gene	abundance	v_gene	CDR3nt	CDR3aa
.	TRBJ1-1	.	TRBV5-1	TGCGCCAGCAGCTTGGGATTGGTGAACACTGAAGCTTTCTTT	CASSLGLVNTEAFF
TRBD1	TRBJ1-2	.	TRBV5-1	TGCGCCAGCAGCTTGGGGACAGGGAACTATGGCTACACCTTC	CASSLGTGNYGYTF
.	TRBJ1-1	.	TRBV7-6	TGTGCCAGCAGCTCCTCAGTGAACACTGAAGCTTTCTTT	CASSSSVNTEAFF
TRBD2	TRBJ2-7	once	TRBV28	TGTGCCAGCAGTTTAGTCCTAGCGGGAGTAAAAGTCTACGAGCAGTACTTC	CASSLVLAGVKVYEQYF
.	TRBJ2-5	few	TRBV7-9	TGTGCCAGCAGCTTATCCGCCCGGGGGGAGACCCAGTACTTC	CASSLSARGETQYF
.	TRBJ1-2	.	TRBV28	TGTGCCAGCAGTGGGACCGGAACCATTAACTATGGCTACACCTTC	CASSGTGTINYGYTF
TRBD1	TRBJ1-5	.	TRBV5-1	TGCGCCAGCAGCGAGGGACAGGGGTATCAGCCCCAGCATTTT	CASSEGQGYQPQHF
TRBD1	TRBJ1-2	.	TRBV25-1	TGTGCCAGCAGCCGGGGACAGGGCCGAAATGTCAACTATGGCTACACCTTC	CASSRGQGRNVNYGYTF
.	TRBJ2-5	.	TRBV5-4	TGTGCCAGCAGCTTTGGACAAAACCAAGAGACCCAGTACTTC	CASSFGQNQETQYF
.	TRBJ2-5	.	TRBV11-3	TGTGCCAGCAGCTTAATGGCGGTTGGGGAGACCCAGTACTTC	CASSLMAVGETQYF
.	TRBJ1-4	.	TRBV18	TGTGCCAGCTCATACCCGGGACAAGGGTCGGAAAAACTGTTTTTT	CASSYPGQGSEKLFF
.	TRBJ1-5	.	TRBV5-6	TGTGCCAGCAGCTTGTGGGCGGAGAGCAATCAGCCCCAGCATTTT	CASSLWAESNQPQHF
.	TRBJ2-2	.	TRBV9	TGTGCCAGCAGCGTCCAGGGACTGAACACCGGGGAGCTGTTTTTT	CASSVQGLNTGELFF
.	TRBJ1-5	few	TRBV5-1	TGCGCCAGCAGCTTGGGGGGGGAGCAGCCCCAGCATTTT	CASSLGGEQPQHF
TRBD1	TRBJ1-5	.	TRBV19	TGTGCCAGTTCGGGACAGGACCAAAGTTATAGCAATCAGCCCCAGCATTTT	CASSGQDQSYSNQPQHF
.	TRBJ1-6	few	TRBV6-5	TGTGCCAGCAGTCGGGAGGGTAATTCACCCCTCCACTTT	CASSREGNSPLHF
TRBD1	TRBJ2-2	.	TRBV27	TGTGCCAGCAGTGGGGGACAGACTCGATTATGGGAGCTGTTTTTT	CASSGGQTRLWELFF
.	TRBJ2-1	.	TRBV10-1	TGCGCCAGCAGTGAGGTCGGCTACAATGAGCAGTTCTTC	CASSEVGYNEQFF
.	TRBJ2-2	few	TRBV14	TGTGCCAGCAGCCGACTACTCGTAGGGGAGCTGTTTTTT	CASSRLLVGELFF
.	TRBJ1-4	once	TRBV5-1	TGCGCCAGCAGCTTGGCCGTGGGGGTAGGTGAAAAACTGTTTTTT	CASSLAVGVGEKLFF
TRBD2	TRBJ2-7	.	TRBV7-8	TGTGCCAGCAGCCTCGGTCTAGCGGGGACTTACGAGCAGTACTTC	CASSLGLAGTYEQYF
.	TRBJ2-7	.	TRBV28	TGTGCCAGCAGACGACAGGTTACTTCCTACGAGCAGTACTTC	CASRRQVTSYEQYF
TRBD1	TRBJ1-5	.	TRBV4-1	TGCGCCAGCAGCCAAGTCCCTTACAGGGGGCCTCAGCCCCAGCATTTT	CASSQVPYRGPQPQHF
.	TRBJ1-3	.	TRBV4-1	TGCGCCAGCGGCAGTCCGGTCAGAACCTTCTCTGGAAACACCATATATTTT	CASGSPVRTFSGNTIYF
.	TRBJ1-6	few	TRBV5-1	TGCGCCAGCAGCTTGGATCTGGGAGGGGGAAATTCACCCCTCCACTTT	CASSLDLGGGNSPLHF
TRBD2	TRBJ2-5	.	TRBV6-1	TGTGCCAGCTGGAGCGGGGGGTCACAAGAGACCCAGTACTTC	CASWSGGSQETQYF
.	TRBJ2-7	.	TRBV7-9	TGTGCCAGCAGCCCCCTGAGGGGCGAGCAGTACTTC	CASSPLRGEQYF
TRBD1	TRBJ2-7	.	TRBV23-1	TGCGCCAGCAGTCAACACTCGGAGGGACAGGCAACCTACGAGCAGTACTTC	CASSQHSEGQATYEQYF
.	TRBJ1-1	.	TRBV11-2	TGTGCCAGCAGAACCGGGGGGGACGAAAACACTGAAGCTTTCTTT	CASRTGGDENTEAFF
.	TRBJ2-1	.	TRBV11-3	TGTGCCAGCAGCTTAAGAGGGCACGACCCCTACAATGAGCAGTTCTTC	CASSLRGHDPYNEQFF